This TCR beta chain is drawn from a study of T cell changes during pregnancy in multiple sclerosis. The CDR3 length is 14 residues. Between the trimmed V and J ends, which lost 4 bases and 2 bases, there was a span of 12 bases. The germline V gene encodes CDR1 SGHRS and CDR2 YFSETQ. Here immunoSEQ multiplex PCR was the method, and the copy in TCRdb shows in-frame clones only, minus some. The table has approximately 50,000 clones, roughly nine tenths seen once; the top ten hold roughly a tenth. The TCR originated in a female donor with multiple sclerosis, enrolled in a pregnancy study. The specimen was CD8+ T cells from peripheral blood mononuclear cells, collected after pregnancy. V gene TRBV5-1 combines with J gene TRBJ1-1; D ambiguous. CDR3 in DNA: TGCGCCAGCAGCCCGTACAACGTAAACACTGAAGCTTTCTTT. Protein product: CASSPYNVNTEAFF.